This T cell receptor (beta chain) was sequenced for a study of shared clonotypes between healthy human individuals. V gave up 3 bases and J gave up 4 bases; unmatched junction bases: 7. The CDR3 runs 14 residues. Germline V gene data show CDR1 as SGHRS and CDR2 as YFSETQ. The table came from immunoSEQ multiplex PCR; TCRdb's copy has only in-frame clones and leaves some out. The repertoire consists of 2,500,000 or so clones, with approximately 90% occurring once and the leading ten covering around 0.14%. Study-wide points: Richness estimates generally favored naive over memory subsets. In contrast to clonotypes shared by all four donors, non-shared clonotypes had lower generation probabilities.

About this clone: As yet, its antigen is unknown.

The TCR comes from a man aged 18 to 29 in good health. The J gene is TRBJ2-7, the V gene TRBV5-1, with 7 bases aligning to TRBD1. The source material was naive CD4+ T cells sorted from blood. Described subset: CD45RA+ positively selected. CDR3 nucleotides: TGCGCCAGCAGCTCACCGGGACAGCAGTACGAGCAGTACTTC. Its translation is CASSSPGQQYEQYF.